The 30 T cell receptor beta chains in this list originate from one sample, sequenced in a study of breast tumors, draining lymph nodes, adjacent tissues. Samples came from axillary lymph nodes draining the breast cancer. A single record per CDR3 protein comes from TCRdb applying MiXCR to the multiplex PCR reads. The sample lists more than 200,000 distinct CDR3 sequences; 32% were seen once. Sequences were obtained from axillary lymph node tissue. These receptor sequences come from a female donor with breast cancer. Some clones in this sample may be carry-over from other donors' samples.

The CDR3 loop reads CASSLEPRAEESATNEKLFF. The DNA for the CDR3 is TGTGCCAGCAGCTTAGAACCGCGAGCCGAAGAAAGCGCAACTAATGAAAAACTGTTTTTT. V is TRBV11-3 and J is TRBJ1-4, with D uncertain. V was shortened by 0 bases and J by 0 bases, with 20 bases between the two germline ends. Germline CDR1 reads SGHNT; CDR2 reads YENEEA. The length of the CDR3 is 20 residues.

Ten or more counts support this clonotype. V usage is TRBV11-2 and J usage is TRBJ2-3, with D maybe TRBD2 (5 bases). V was pared by 3 bases and J by 2 bases, with 12 bases between. The CDR3 sequence is 15 residues long. Germline loops: CDR1 SGHAT, CDR2 FQNNGV. The CDR3 nucleotides read TGTGCCAGCAGCTTGAACCGGGGATCCACAGATACGCAGTATTTT. Encoded protein: CASSLNRGSTDTQYF.

The sample holds many counts of this clonotype. This chain joins TRBV20-1 and TRBJ1-5; D not certain. Trimming pared 1 base from V and 0 bases from J, leaving 7 bases between. Germline lookup yields CDR1 DFQATT and CDR2 SNEGSKA (reference sequence). The CDR3 has 14 amino acids. The CDR3 sequence: CSARGIGSNQPQHF. DNA for the CDR3: TGCAGTGCTAGAGGGATCGGTAGCAATCAGCCCCAGCATTTT.

CDR3 residues: CASGPQGGGNTIYF. CDR3 coding DNA: TGTGCTAGTGGCCCACAGGGGGGCGGAAACACCATATATTTT. This sequence joins TRBV12-5 and TRBJ1-3; TRBD1 agrees at 8 bases. Trimming removed 6 bases from V and 4 bases from J; junction bases left unmatched: 5. This CDR3 is 14 amino acids long. CDR1 is LGHNT, CDR2 FRNRAP, per germline.

This clonotype was seen ten or more times. V is TRBV5-6 and J is TRBJ2-7, with D perhaps TRBD2 (5 bases). Trimming took 3 bases from V and 4 from J, leaving 14 bases between them. The CDR3 is 14 amino acids. CDR1 is SGHDT and CDR2 is YYEEEE in the germline V gene. The CDR3 nucleotides are TGTGCCAGCAGCTACATAGGGTCGGGGTACGAGCAGTACTTC. Its translation is CASSYIGSGYEQYF.

This clonotype was picked up many times. The rearrangement uses TRBV18 and TRBJ2-7, with 7 positions matching TRBD1. The CDR3 contains 14 residues. V lost 7 bases and J lost 0; bases outside the gene matches: 6. Germline loops: CDR1 KGHSH, CDR2 LQKENI. The CDR3 here is CASLRGDSSYEQYF. The CDR3 bases are TGTGCCAGCTTGCGAGGGGACAGCTCCTACGAGCAGTACTTC. Based on the CDR3 plus reference TRBV18 and TRBJ2-7, the full variable domain is NAGVMQNPRHLVRRRGQEARLRCSPMKGHSHVYWYRQLPEEGLKFMVYLQKENIIDESGMPKERFSAEFPKEGPSILRIQQVVRGDSAAYFCASLRGDSSYEQYFGPGTRLTVT.

Notes on this clonotype: This could be a read error, since a much larger clone is one nucleotide away. The gene calls are TRBV6-2 or TRBV6-3 and TRBJ1-5; D remains unclear. CDR1 MNHEY and CDR2 SVGEGT come from the germline V gene. This CDR3 contains 13 residues. The CDR3 loop reads CAGSYYGNQPQHF. The CDR3 bases are TGTGCCGGCAGTTACTACGGGAATCAGCCCCAGCATTTT.

The chain couples TRBV5-1 to TRBJ2-7; D not resolved. CDR3 length equals 15 residues. Per the germline V gene, CDR1 is SGHRS and CDR2 is YFSETQ. V was cut by 4 bases and J by 0 bases, with 14 bases left in between. The CDR3 loop reads CASSTEAVLSYEQYF. CDR3 bases: TGCGCCAGCAGCACGGAAGCCGTACTCTCCTACGAGCAGTACTTC. The full variable domain, completed using reference TRBV5-1 and TRBJ2-7, is KAGVTQTPRYLIKTRGQQVTLSCSPISGHRSVSWYQQTPGQGLQFLFEYFSETQRNKGNFPGRFSGRQFSNSRSEMNVSTLELGDSALYLCASSTEAVLSYEQYFGPGTRLTVT.

This clonotype appeared many times. J is TRBJ1-3 and V is TRBV12-3 or TRBV12-4, with D unclear. Trimming left V 3 bases short and J 3 bases short, with 6 bases between. The CDR3 runs 13 residues. The CDR3 spells CASSFGLGNTIYF. The CDR3 DNA follows: TGTGCCAGCAGTTTCGGACTTGGAAACACCATATATTTT.

Details on this clonotype: A read error is possible here, since a much larger clone lies one base away. The CDR3: CASRDQPQDF. DNA of the CDR3: TGTGCCAGCAGAGACCAGCCCCAGGATTTT. The chain has TRBV28 and TRBJ1-5, with D unclear. Germline CDR1 and CDR2: MDHEN and SYDVKM. The CDR3 loop spans 10 amino acids.

In its sample, this clonotype was seen many times. V gene TRBV15 combines with J gene TRBJ2-1, with unresolved D. Between the trimmed V and J ends, which lost 2 bases and 6 bases, there was a span of 5 bases. This CDR3 contains 12 residues. Germline values: CDR1 LNHNV, CDR2 YYDKDF (reference sequence). CDR3 nucleotides: TGTGCCACCAGCAGAAACGGCAATGAGCAGTTCTTC. The encoded protein is CATSRNGNEQFF.

As concerns this clonotype: A read error is possible here, since a much larger clone lies one base away. The chain combines TRBV12-3 or TRBV12-4 with TRBJ2-6; D is perhaps TRBD1 (5 bases). The V end was cut by 3 bases, the J end by 0 bases, with 15 bases between. CDR3 length equals 18 residues. This CDR3 reads CASSFRARAASGANVLTF. CDR3 DNA sequence: TGTGCCAGCAGTTTCAGGGCCCGAGCCGCCTCTGGGGCCAACGTCCTGACTTTC.

This clonotype occurred a few times. V and J are TRBV6-5 and TRBJ2-1, with TRBD2 matching 9 bases. V lost 6 bases to trimming and J lost 7 bases; unmatched junction nucleotides: 10. Germline V gene lookup returns CDR1 MNHEY and CDR2 SVGAGI. The CDR3 runs 15 residues. As DNA, the CDR3 is TGTGCCAGCAGAACCCTCAAGCGGGGGGAAAATGAGCAGTTCTTC. Translating gives CASRTLKRGENEQFF.

This clonotype appeared a few times. A clone one base away is much larger, so this may be a read error. The gene calls are TRBV5-1 and TRBJ1-4; the D is unclear. This CDR3 has 17 amino acids. Trimming shortened V by 0 bases and J by 5 bases, and 17 bases separated the two germline ends. Looked up from germline, CDR1 is SGHRS and CDR2 is YFSETQ. The CDR3 DNA reads as TGCGCCAGCAGCTTGGGGGTCAGTATCAGCATGAATGAAAAACTGTTTTTT. Protein: CASSLGVSISMNEKLFF.

In its sample, this clonotype was seen once. One end of the junction is discordant with germline, which a read error may explain. J is TRBJ1-4 and V is TRBV5-1; D not certain. This CDR3 contains 15 residues. Germline values: CDR1 SGHRS, CDR2 YFSETQ. CDR3 sequence reads: CASSLEAATNEKLLF. CDR3 bases: TGCGCCAGCAGCTTGGAAGCGGCAACTAATGAAAAACTGCTTTTC.

Many counts were recorded for this clonotype. The chain joins TRBV20-1 to TRBJ2-3; D ambiguous. V lost 1 base and J 0 bases, leaving 11 bases between the germline ends. This CDR3 is 15 amino acids long. Germline lookup yields CDR1 DFQATT and CDR2 SNEGSKA (reference sequence). CDR3 region: CSARGMTKSTDTQYF. CDR3 DNA: TGCAGTGCTAGAGGTATGACGAAAAGCACAGATACGCAGTATTTT.

The chain recombines TRBV11-1 with TRBJ2-3; 13 bases fit TRBD2. CDR3 size: 15 residues. Losses at the gene ends were 2 bases for V and 11 bases for J; bases not matched to a gene: 7. Germline values: CDR1 SGHAT, CDR2 FQDESV (reference sequence). Here the CDR3 reads CASSLRTSGSGEQYF. The CDR3 DNA reads as TGTGCCAGCAGCTTAAGGACTAGCGGGAGTGGTGAGCAGTATTTT.

This clonotype was counted at least ten times. The V call is TRBV20-1, the J call TRBJ1-5, with D hard to call. Trimming shortened V by 3 bases and J by 2 bases, and 8 bases separated the two germline ends. This CDR3 is built from 13 residues. CDR1 and CDR2 from the germline V gene are DFQATT and SNEGSKA (reference sequence). The CDR3 nucleotides read TGCAGTGCTAGCTGGGGTGGCAATCAGCCCCAGCATTTT. Amino acids: CSASWGGNQPQHF.

The chain combines TRBV11-2 with TRBJ2-6; tentatively, D is TRBD1 or TRBD2 (5 bases each). This CDR3 has 16 amino acids. Trimming cost V 8 bases and J 1 base, with 15 bases left between them. Per germline, CDR1 SGHAT and CDR2 FQNNGV. CDR3 in DNA: TGTGCCAGCTCCGGGGCTCTGTCTTCTGGGGCCAACGTCCTGACTTTC. It encodes CASSGALSSGANVLTF.

Points on this clonotype: One base away lies a much larger clone, so this may be a sequencing read error. The conserved phenylalanine or tryptophan is not found at the CDR3 terminus, so this likely reflects a read error. The gene calls are TRBV7-9 and TRBJ2-2, with D possibly matching TRBD2 (5 bases). The CDR3 contains 17 residues. V was pared by 3 bases and J by 4 bases, with 18 bases between. Germline assignment: CDR1 SEHNR and CDR2 FQNEAQ (reference sequence). CDR3 sequence: CASSFRGRTVFTGELFL. The CDR3 bases are TGTGCCAGCAGCTTCCGCGGGCGAACGGTTTTCACCGGGGAGCTGTTTCTT.

Concerning this clonotype: A much more abundant neighbour one base away suggests this may be a read error. This chain joins TRBV20-1 and TRBJ2-1, with D possibly TRBD2 on 5 matching bases. Looked up from germline, CDR1 is DFQATT and CDR2 is SNEGSKA (reference sequence). The CDR3 is made up of 14 amino acids. CDR3 residues: CSAKISGRYTEQFF. CDR3 sequence (DNA): TGCAGTGCTAAAATCAGCGGCAGATACACTGAGCAGTTCTTC.

The CDR3 reads CASSSHLTSLNEQFF. The CDR3 coding sequence is TGTGCCAGCAGCTCTCACCTAACCTCCCTCAATGAGCAGTTCTTC. The chain couples TRBV11-1 to TRBJ2-1; D is ambiguous. Deletions cut 4 bases from V and 6 bases from J, with 16 bases between. This CDR3 has 15 amino acids. The germline gives CDR1 SGHAT, CDR2 FQDESV (reference sequence).

This clonotype has ten or more counts. The chain joins TRBV15 to TRBJ2-6; 9 nucleotides line up with TRBD1. Per the germline V gene, CDR1 is LNHNV and CDR2 is YYDKDF (reference sequence). With V trimmed by 3 bases and J by 0 bases, 6 bases remained unmatched. The CDR3 extends over 18 amino acids. CDR3 sequence (DNA): TGTGCCACCAGCAGGGGGGACAGGGCGGGCTCTGGGGCCAACGTCCTGACTTTC. Its protein is CATSRGDRAGSGANVLTF.

This clonotype was seen at least ten times. The V call is TRBV7-2, the J call TRBJ2-7, with 10 bases identical to TRBD1. Germline trimming cut 1 base from V and 4 bases from J; bases unmatched to any gene: 4. Germline CDR1 and CDR2: SGHTA and FQGNSA. CDR3 length: 15 amino acids. DNA for the CDR3: TGTGCCAGCAGCTTAGGGGGACAGGGGATTTACGAGCAGTACTTC. Its translation is CASSLGGQGIYEQYF.

This clonotype showed up many times. The V call is TRBV11-2, the J call TRBJ2-1; D unclear. The CDR3 consists of 17 residues. Trimming took 3 bases from V and 4 from J, leaving 19 bases between them. Per germline, CDR1 SGHAT and CDR2 FQNNGV. The CDR3 coding sequence is TGTGCCAGCAGCTTTTTCATACAAACCGGGCCTTACAATGAGCAGTTCTTC. Protein product: CASSFFIQTGPYNEQFF.

As to this clonotype: A much larger clone is a single base away; this may be a read error. The chain recombines TRBV6-5 with TRBJ2-7, with D perhaps matching TRBD1 (5 bases). The germline V and J ends were trimmed by 5 bases and 4 bases, with 15 bases remaining between them. Per germline, CDR1 MNHEY and CDR2 SVGAGI. The CDR3 spans 14 residues. This CDR3 is CASSHIQGWYEQYF. The CDR3 nucleotides read TGTGCCAGCAGTCACATCCAGGGTTGGTACGAGCAGTACTTC.

This clonotype was detected ten times or more. V and J are TRBV4-1 and TRBJ2-3; TRBD2 aligns across 8 bases. With 6 bases clipped from V and 4 bases from J, the junction kept 9 bases outside the gene matches. This CDR3 has 15 amino acids. Germline V gene data show CDR1 as MGHRA and CDR2 as YSYEKL. The CDR3 loop is CASSHPASGSDTQYF. The CDR3, as DNA: TGCGCCAGCAGTCACCCGGCTAGCGGGTCAGATACGCAGTATTTT.

The rearrangement links TRBV7-2 to TRBJ2-3; D gene ambiguous. The J call may be mistaken, given a closer DNA end match to TRBJ1-5. This CDR3 has 15 residues. Germline V lookup: CDR1 SGHTA, CDR2 FQGNSA. The CDR3 bases are TGTGCCAGCAGCTTGAGTGGGAGGAGCACAGATACGCAGCATTTT. This codes for CASSLSGRSTDTQHF.

In this sample, this clonotype turned up a few times. This may arise from a read error, as a much more abundant clone is one base away. The V and J genes are TRBV20-1 and TRBJ2-1; 7 positions agree with TRBD2. CDR3 length equals 14 residues. Germline V gene data show CDR1 as DFQATT and CDR2 as SNEGSKA (reference sequence). In DNA, the CDR3 is TGCAGTGCCAGAGGCGGCGGGAGAAACAATGAGCAGTTCTTC. Translated, it gives CSARGGGRNNEQFF.

The sample holds one count of this clonotype. The chain couples TRBV7-2 to TRBJ2-2; no firm D call. Germline-derived CDR1 and CDR2 are SGHTA and FQGNSA. Trimming stripped 8 bases from V and 9 bases from J, with 13 bases between. CDR3 length: 12 residues. CDR3 amino acids: CASGMTPRELFF. The CDR3 bases are TGTGCCAGCGGCATGACTCCCAGGGAGCTGTTTTTT.